These 9 T cell receptor beta chains came from one sample sequenced in a study of cytomegalovirus exposure and HLA in healthy donors. 60 Vbeta and 13 Jbeta primers were used in PCR. Data came from immunoSEQ multiplex PCR; TCRdb stores just in-frame clones and leaves some out. The repertoire holds approximately 200,000 clones, with more than 65% as singletons. The specimen sequenced was PBMCs. The source is a woman aged 25 to 39 in good health and CMV-seropositive.

The chain carries TRBV6-1 and TRBJ1-2; D gene unclear. V lost 7 bases and J lost 8, with 14 bases in between. CDR1 MNHNS and CDR2 SASEGT come from the germline V gene. The CDR3 covers 12 residues. The CDR3 bases are TGTGCCAGCATTAAGGAGGATAACGGCTACACCTTC. Protein product: CASIKEDNGYTF.

The table lists this clone with a few counts. The rearrangement uses TRBV7-9 and TRBJ1-2; D unresolved. The V end lost 5 bases, the J end lost 2 bases, and 12 bases lay between the germline ends. This CDR3 is 14 amino acids long. The germline V gene has CDR1 SEHNR and CDR2 FQNEAQ (reference sequence). The CDR3 reads CASSLITENYGYTF. In DNA form, the CDR3 reads TGTGCCAGCAGCCTTATAACAGAAAACTATGGCTACACCTTC.

This sequence joins TRBV29-1 and TRBJ2-2, with 7 bases aligning to TRBD2. The CDR3 spans 14 residues. Losses at the gene ends were 3 bases for V and 8 bases for J; bases not matched to a gene: 9. Germline V gene data show CDR1 as SQVTM and CDR2 as ANQGSEA. CDR3 region: CSVDSSGLGGELFF. The CDR3 region has the DNA TGCAGCGTTGATTCTTCCGGACTAGGTGGGGAGCTGTTTTTT.

The rearrangement joins TRBV27 to TRBJ1-2; D remains ambiguous. The germline V gene encodes CDR1 MNHEY and CDR2 SMNVEV (reference sequence). Trimming stripped 3 bases from V and 0 bases from J, with 5 bases between. The CDR3 runs 13 residues. CDR3 bases: TGTGCCAGCAGTTTCACAGCTAACTATGGCTACACCTTC. It codes for CASSFTANYGYTF.

This clone was seen a handful of times. The chain uses TRBV10-1 and TRBJ2-2; D is ambiguous. Trimming left V 6 bases short and J 2 bases short, with 10 bases between. The germline CDR1 and CDR2 sequences are WNHNN and SYGVQD (reference sequence). The CDR3 runs 14 residues. The CDR3 coding sequence is TGCGCCAGCAGGTCTAGGCCCAACACCGGGGAGCTGTTTTTT. It yields the protein CASRSRPNTGELFF.

This rearrangement joins TRBV19 to TRBJ2-1; no clear D gene. The CDR3 has 13 residues. Germline CDR1 LNHDA, CDR2 SQIVND (reference sequence). The V end was cut by 10 bases, the J end by 7 bases, with 17 bases between. Here the CDR3 DNA reads TGTGCCACCCTAGACTCCCGTAAGAATGAGCAGTTCTTC. Its translation: CATLDSRKNEQFF.

This chain links TRBV6-1 with TRBJ2-1, with D perhaps TRBD2 (6 bases). Germline V gene sequence: CDR1 MNHNS, CDR2 SASEGT. The CDR3 consists of 14 residues. Trimming left V 6 bases short and J 5 bases short, with 14 bases between. The CDR3 bases are TGTGCCAGCAGACTTTGGCGGGGTGACAATGAGCAGTTCTTC. Its protein product is CASRLWRGDNEQFF.

CDR3 in DNA: TGTGCCAGCAGCTTAGGGGGACAGGACTTCAGGGAGACCCAGTACTTC. It is translated as CASSLGGQDFRETQYF. The chain joins TRBV7-9 to TRBJ2-5, with 8 bases matching TRBD1. The CDR3 has 16 amino acids. Losses at the gene ends were 1 base for V and 5 bases for J; bases not matched to a gene: 9. From germline, CDR1 is SEHNR and CDR2 FQNEAQ (reference sequence).

The chain joins TRBV6-1 to TRBJ1-3; D is perhaps TRBD1 (5 bases). The CDR3 is made up of 13 amino acids. V lost 3 bases and J lost 3, with 6 bases in between. CDR1 is MNHNS and CDR2 is SASEGT in the germline V gene. CDR3 DNA sequence: TGTGCCAGCAGTGACAGGGATGGAAACACCATATATTTT. This gives the protein CASSDRDGNTIYF.